This T cell receptor beta chain was found in a study of T cells after yellow fever vaccination. Study at large: Those fractions that held only low numbers of cells were prepared using the SMART-Seq v4 Ultra Low Input RNA kit. Study-level findings and limits: Overall, a small share of clonotypes was seen in both CD4 and CD8 compartments. Clones that expanded after primary vaccination mostly reappeared after the booster (96% CD4, 88% CD8).

Synthesis of TCR cDNA relied on 5'RACE template switching, which attached a universal primer site and UMIs. TCRdb processed the 5' RACE reads anew with MiXCR; each CDR3 protein has one entry. The repertoire has 150,000 to 200,000 distinct CDR3 sequences, 6.2% of them found once; the top ten carry approximately 3%. This clonotype has at least ten counts. The target antigen is unknown. Sequencing was performed on CD4+ T cells sorted from PBMCs, taken on the day of the first yellow fever vaccination. The source is a man aged 18 to 30 who received the YFV17D yellow fever vaccine.

The CDR3 DNA sequence: TGTGCCAGCAGTACACCAGGACGTGAGCAGTTCTTC. Translation: CASSTPGREQFF. This chain links TRBV28 with TRBJ2-1; D is ambiguous. Germline CDR1 and CDR2: MDHEN and SYDVKM. Trimming took 5 bases from V and 9 from J, leaving 11 bases between them. There are 12 residues in the CDR3.